Detailed here is one T cell receptor (beta chain). The target of this receptor is not known. It has no much larger one-base neighbor in the sample; base qualities were not kept. This sample was included in a study of shared clonotypes between healthy human individuals (TCRdb year 2020). With regard to the full study: The cohort comprised a couple of women and a few men aged 18 to 49 years. The study deeply sequenced blood TCR repertoires of five healthy adults to estimate repertoire size and the extent of clonotype sharing between individuals. To increase sequencing depth and limit assay-specific biases, TCR repertoire library preparation and sequencing were carried out by different laboratories using diverse techniques. Each donor's leukapheresis produced roughly between about 0.8 and 10 billion PBMCs.

Per the germline V gene, SQVTM is the CDR1 and ANQGSEA is the CDR2. Cut back by 0 bases and 3 bases, the V and J ends lie 18 bases apart. The CDR3, cysteine through phenylalanine, is 17 amino acids long. Only CDR3 DNA is held: 51 bases, read in frame from base 1. TCR CDR3 regions were amplified from genomic DNA by multiplex PCR using the deep immunoSEQ assay. Extracted genomic DNA from each cell subset was spread evenly across all wells of several immunoSEQ 96-well plates, with each plate serving as a replicate. For unsorted PBMC, 300 ng genomic DNA, equal to 30,000 or so T cell genomes, was loaded into each replicate PCR. Ten immunoSEQ deep assay plates were used to sequence the unsorted PBMC genomic DNA. The purified libraries were quantified using a Qubit 3.0 fluorometer, sized with a Bioanalyzer 2100, and then quantified again using the KAPA Library Quantification kit. Every immunoSEQ 96-well plate was sequenced on a separate single-read 150-cycle Illumina NextSeq 550 flow cell. As for the authors' bioinformatics: Because the immunoSEQ output held only junctional sequences and lacked quality scores, the filtering could not match the filtering applied to full-length reads. To assign V/J genes and CDR3, sequences were annotated against IMGT germline references using PyIR, a Python wrapper for IgBLAST v1.9. Any read was removed if the V/J assignment was weak (E-value above 1e-6), the CDR3 was missing, or the read contained stop codons, out-of-frame junctions, or ambiguous translated residues. V3J clonotypes were defined as sequences sharing an identical inferred V gene, J gene, and CDR3 amino acid sequence. Percentage overlap between repertoires was computed as shared unique clonotypes divided by the size of the smaller repertoire. RTK rarefaction, the Chao1 estimator, and Recon v2.1 estimates of unobserved clonotypes were used to assess repertoire richness. Sourced from immuneACCESS, this table was stored by TCRdb with only in-frame sequences that have V and J called. A share of the clones is absent; for the studies checked, an unresolved V gene accounts for under half, and the remainder has no known explanation. Clone size and V and J calls were adopted from that table, with D and trimming inferred from the DNA. Recorded for this sample are about 490,000 clones; 76% of them occurred a single time. Of the sample, over 10% is held by the ten largest clones.

Donors were healthy HIV-negative adults with no recently reported acute infections or vaccinations. Only Caucasian adults living in Nashville, Tennessee, USA were represented among the donors. For unsorted samples, 90 million or so PBMCs were counted, and genomic DNA was extracted using the QIAamp DNA Blood Mini kit. Blood was collected by leukapheresis, and PBMCs were isolated by Ficoll-Histopaque density gradient centrifugation and then cryopreserved in liquid nitrogen vapor phase. Overall results and qualifications from the work: Because the study included only a small number of donors, the genetic and exposure-history diversity represented was limited. Sampling was restricted to blood, and TCR repertoires in tissue are likely to differ from TCR repertoires in blood. Pairwise subsampling indicated that sequencing depth was expected to affect the degree of clonotype sharing among donors.

The sequencing sample was made of PBMCs. The receptor chain draws on TRBV29-1 and TRBJ2-1, and possibly TRBD1, on 6 matching bases. This receptor was obtained from a woman between 40 and 50 years old in good health. Some clones in this sample may be carry-over from other donors' samples. At the DNA level, the sequence is TGCAGCGTTGAAGATGGGGGCTTTCGGACTGACTACAATGAGCAGTTCTTC. This encodes CSVEDGGFRTDYNEQFF.